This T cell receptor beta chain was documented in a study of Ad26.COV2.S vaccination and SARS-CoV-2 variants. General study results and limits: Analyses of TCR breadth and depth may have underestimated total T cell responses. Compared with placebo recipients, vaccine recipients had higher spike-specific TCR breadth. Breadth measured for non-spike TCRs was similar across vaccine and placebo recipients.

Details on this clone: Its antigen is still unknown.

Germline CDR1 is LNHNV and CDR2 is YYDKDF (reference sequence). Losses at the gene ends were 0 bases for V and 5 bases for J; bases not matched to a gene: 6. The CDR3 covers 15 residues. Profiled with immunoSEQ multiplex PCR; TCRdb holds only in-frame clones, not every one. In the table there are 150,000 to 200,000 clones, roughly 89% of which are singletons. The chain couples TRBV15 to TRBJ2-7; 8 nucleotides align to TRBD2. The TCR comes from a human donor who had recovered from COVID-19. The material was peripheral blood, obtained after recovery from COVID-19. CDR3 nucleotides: TGTGCCACCAGCAGAGATTTTGCGGGAGGCCACGAGCAGTACTTC. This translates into CATSRDFAGGHEQYF.